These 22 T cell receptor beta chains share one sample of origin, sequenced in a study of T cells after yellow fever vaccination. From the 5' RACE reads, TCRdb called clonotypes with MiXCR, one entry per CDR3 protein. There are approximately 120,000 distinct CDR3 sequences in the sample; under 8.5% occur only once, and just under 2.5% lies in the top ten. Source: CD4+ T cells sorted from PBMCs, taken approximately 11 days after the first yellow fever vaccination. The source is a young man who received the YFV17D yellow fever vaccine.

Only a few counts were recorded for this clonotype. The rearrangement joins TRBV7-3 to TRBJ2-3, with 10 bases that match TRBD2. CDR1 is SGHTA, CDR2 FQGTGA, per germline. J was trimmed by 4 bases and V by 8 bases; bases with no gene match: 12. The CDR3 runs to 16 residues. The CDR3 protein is CASSKGPSGGADTQYF. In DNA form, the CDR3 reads TGTGCCAGCTCCAAAGGGCCCAGCGGGGGGGCAGATACGCAGTATTTT. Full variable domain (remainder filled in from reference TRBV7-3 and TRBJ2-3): GAGVSQTPSNKVTEKGKYVELRCDPISGHTALYWYRQSLGQGPEFLIYFQGTGAADDSGLPNDRFFAVRPEGSVSTLKIQRTERGDSAVYLCASSKGPSGGADTQYFGPGTRLTVL.

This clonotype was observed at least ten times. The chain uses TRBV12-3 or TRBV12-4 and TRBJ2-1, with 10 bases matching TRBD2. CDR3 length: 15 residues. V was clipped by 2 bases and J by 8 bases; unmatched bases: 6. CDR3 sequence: CASSLLAGASDEQFF. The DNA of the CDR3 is TGTGCCAGCAGTTTACTAGCGGGGGCCTCGGATGAGCAGTTCTTC.

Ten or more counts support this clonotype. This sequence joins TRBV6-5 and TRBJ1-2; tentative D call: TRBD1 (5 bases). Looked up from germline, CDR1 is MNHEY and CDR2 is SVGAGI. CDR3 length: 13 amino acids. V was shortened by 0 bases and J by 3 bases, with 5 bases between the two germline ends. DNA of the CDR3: TGTGCCAGCAGTTACTCGGGACACTATGGCTACACCTTC. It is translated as CASSYSGHYGYTF.

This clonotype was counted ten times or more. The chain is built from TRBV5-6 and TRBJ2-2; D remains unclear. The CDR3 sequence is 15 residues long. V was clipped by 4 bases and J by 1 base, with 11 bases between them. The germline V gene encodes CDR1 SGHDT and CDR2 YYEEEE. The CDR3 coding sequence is TGTGCCAGCAGCCTACGCTTGCGGAACACCGGGGAGCTGTTTTTT. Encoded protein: CASSLRLRNTGELFF.

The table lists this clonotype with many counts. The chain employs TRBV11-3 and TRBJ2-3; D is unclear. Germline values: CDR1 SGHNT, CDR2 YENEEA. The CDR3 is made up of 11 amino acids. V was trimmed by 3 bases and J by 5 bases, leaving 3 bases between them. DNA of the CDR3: TGTGCCAGCAGCTTGAAAGATACGCAGTATTTT. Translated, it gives CASSLKDTQYF.

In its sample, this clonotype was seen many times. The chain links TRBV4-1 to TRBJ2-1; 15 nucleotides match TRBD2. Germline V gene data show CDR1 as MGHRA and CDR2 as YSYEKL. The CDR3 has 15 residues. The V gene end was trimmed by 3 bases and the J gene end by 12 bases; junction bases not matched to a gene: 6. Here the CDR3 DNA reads TGCGCCAGCAGCCAGGGGGGACTAGCGGGGGGACGGCAGTTCTTC. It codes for CASSQGGLAGGRQFF.

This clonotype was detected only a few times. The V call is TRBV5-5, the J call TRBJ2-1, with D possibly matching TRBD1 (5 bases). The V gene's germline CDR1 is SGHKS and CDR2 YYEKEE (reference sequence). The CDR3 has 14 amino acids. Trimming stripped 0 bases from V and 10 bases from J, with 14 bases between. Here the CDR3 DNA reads TGTGCCAGCAGCTTGGCAGGGCCTCTTTCCGAGCAGTTCTTC. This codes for CASSLAGPLSEQFF. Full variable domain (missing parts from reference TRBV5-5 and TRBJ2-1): DAGVTQSPTHLIKTRGQQVTLRCSPISGHKSVSWYQQVLGQGPQFIFQYYEKEERGRGNFPDRFSARQFPNYSSELNVNALLLGDSALYLCASSLAGPLSEQFFGPGTRLTVL.

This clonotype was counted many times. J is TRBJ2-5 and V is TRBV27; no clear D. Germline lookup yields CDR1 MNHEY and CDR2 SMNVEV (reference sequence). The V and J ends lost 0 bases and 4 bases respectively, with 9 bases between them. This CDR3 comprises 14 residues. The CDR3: CASSLSTVSETQYF. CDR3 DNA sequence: TGTGCCAGCAGTTTATCTACGGTTTCAGAGACCCAGTACTTC.

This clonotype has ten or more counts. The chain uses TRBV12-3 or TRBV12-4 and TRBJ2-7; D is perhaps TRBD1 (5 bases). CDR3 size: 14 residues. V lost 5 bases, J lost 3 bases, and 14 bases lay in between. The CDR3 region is CASSQTERGYEQYF. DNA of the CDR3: TGTGCCAGCAGTCAAACAGAAAGGGGCTACGAGCAGTACTTC.

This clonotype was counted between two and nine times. Written as DNA, the CDR3 is TGTGCCAGCAGCCGCCGGCGCGCTAGCGGGGCGGGGGATACGCAGTATTTT. The encoded protein is CASSRRRASGAGDTQYF. The genes are TRBV7-2 and TRBJ2-3; 9 bases are shared with TRBD2. The CDR3 covers 17 residues. Germline CDR1 reads SGHTA; CDR2 reads FQGNSA. The J segment lost 6 bases and the V segment lost 5 bases, leaving 15 bases of the junction unmatched. Filled out from reference TRBV7-2 and TRBJ2-3, the complete variable domain reads GAGVSQSPSNKVTEKGKDVELRCDPISGHTALYWYRQSLGQGLEFLIYFQGNSAPDKSGLPSDRFSAERTGGSVSTLTIQRTQQEDSAVYLCASSRRRASGAGDTQYFGPGTRLTVL.

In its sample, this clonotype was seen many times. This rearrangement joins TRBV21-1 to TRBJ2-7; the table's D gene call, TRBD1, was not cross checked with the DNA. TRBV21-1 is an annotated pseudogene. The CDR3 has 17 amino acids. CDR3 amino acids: CASSKAKQAKSSYEQYV. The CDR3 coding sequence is TGTGCCAGCAGCAAAGCCAAACAGGCTAAAAGCTCCTACGAGCAGTACGTC.

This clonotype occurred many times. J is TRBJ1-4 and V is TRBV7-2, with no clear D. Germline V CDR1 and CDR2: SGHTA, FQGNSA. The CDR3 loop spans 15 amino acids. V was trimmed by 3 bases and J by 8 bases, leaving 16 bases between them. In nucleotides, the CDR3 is TGTGCCAGCAGCTTTTTTGGTAGTCCAGGCGAAAAACTGTTTTTT. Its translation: CASSFFGSPGEKLFF.

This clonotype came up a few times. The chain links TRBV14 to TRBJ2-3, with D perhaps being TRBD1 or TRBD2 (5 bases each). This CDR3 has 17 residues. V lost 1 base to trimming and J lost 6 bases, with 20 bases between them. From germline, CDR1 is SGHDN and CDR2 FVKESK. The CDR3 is CASSQVTGTSRWDTQYF. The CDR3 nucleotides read TGTGCCAGCAGCCAAGTCACCGGGACGTCCCGTTGGGATACGCAGTATTTT.

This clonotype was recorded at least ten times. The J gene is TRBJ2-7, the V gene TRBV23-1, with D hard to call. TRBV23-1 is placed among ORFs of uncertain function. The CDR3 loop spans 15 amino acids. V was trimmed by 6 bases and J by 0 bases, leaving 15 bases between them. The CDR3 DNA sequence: TGCGCCAGCAGCATCCACCCGGACGGCTCCTACGAGCAGTACGTC. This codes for CASSIHPDGSYEQYV.

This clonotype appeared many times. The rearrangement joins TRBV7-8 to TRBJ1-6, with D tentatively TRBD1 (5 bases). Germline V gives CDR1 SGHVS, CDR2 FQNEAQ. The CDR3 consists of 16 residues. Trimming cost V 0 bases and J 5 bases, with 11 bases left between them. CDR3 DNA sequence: TGTGCCAGCAGCTTAGCAAGGGGATCAAATAATTCACCCCTCCACTTT. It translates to CASSLARGSNNSPLHF.

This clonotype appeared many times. The CDR3 nucleotides are TGTGCCAGCAGGAAAGGGGAGACCCAGTACTTC. Translated: CASRKGETQYF. J is TRBJ2-5 and V is TRBV6-6; D is uncertain. Germline CDR1 reads MNHNY; CDR2 reads SVGAGI (reference sequence). Trimming shortened V by 6 bases and J by 5 bases, and 7 bases separated the two germline ends. The CDR3 covers 11 residues.

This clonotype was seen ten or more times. CDR3 coding DNA: TGTGCCAGCAGCTTGAACCCGGGACCCCAAGGCGGGGAGCTGTTTTTT. As protein: CASSLNPGPQGGELFF. The chain is built from TRBV5-4 and TRBJ2-2; either TRBD1 or TRBD2 may fit D (5 bases each). The CDR3 runs 16 residues. Germline V gene sequence: CDR1 SGHNT, CDR2 YYREEE (reference sequence). Between the trimmed V and J ends, which lost 1 base and 7 bases, there was a span of 17 bases.

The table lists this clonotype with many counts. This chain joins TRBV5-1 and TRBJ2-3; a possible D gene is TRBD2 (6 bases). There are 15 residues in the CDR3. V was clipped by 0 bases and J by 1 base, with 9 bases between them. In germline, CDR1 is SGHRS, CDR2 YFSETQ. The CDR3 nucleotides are TGCGCCAGCAGCTTGGGACTAGTCGGCACAGATACGCAGTATTTT. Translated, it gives CASSLGLVGTDTQYF.

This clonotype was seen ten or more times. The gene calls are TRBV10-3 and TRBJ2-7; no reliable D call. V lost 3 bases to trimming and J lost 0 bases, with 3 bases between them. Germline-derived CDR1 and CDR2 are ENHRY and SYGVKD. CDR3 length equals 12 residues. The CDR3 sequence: CAISDSSYEQYF. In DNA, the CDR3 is TGTGCCATCAGTGACAGCTCCTACGAGCAGTACTTC.

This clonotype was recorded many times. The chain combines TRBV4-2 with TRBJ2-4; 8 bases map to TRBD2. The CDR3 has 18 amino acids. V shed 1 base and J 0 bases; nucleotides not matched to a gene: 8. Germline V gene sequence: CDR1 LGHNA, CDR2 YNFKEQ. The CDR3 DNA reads TGTGCCAGCAGCCAAGGTTCTACTAGCGGCTTAGCCAAAAACATTCAGTACTTC. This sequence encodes CASSQGSTSGLAKNIQYF.

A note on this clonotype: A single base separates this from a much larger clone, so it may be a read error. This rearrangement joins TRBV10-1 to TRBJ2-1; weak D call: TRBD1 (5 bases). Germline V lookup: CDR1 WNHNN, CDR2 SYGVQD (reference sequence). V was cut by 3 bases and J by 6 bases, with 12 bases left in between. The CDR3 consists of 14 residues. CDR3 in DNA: TGCGCCAGCAGTGACAGGGTTAGGATCAATGAGCAGTTCTTC. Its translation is CASSDRVRINEQFF.

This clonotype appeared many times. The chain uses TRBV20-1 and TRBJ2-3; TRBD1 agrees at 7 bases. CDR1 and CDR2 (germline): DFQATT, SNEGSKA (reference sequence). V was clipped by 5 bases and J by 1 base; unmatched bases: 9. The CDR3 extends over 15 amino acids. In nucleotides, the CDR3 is TGCAGTGCTGGACACCGGGACAGAGGCACAGATACGCAGTATTTT. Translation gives CSAGHRDRGTDTQYF.